This T cell receptor (beta chain) was found in a study of radiation and T cells in renal cell carcinoma. Broader study findings: From baseline, blood top tumor clonotypes peaked at 2 weeks post-radiation.

Note on this clone: Its antigen remains unidentified.

Documented time point: blood 4 weeks post-SBRT, at nephrectomy. The treatment denotes: 15 Gy SBRT to primary tumor, nephrectomy 4 weeks later. The CDR3 length is 14 residues. Germline V lookup: CDR1 MDHEN, CDR2 SYDVKM. V gave up 6 bases and J gave up 8 bases; unmatched junction bases: 8. Some clones are missing from TCRdb's copy, which holds only in-frame ones; the method was immunoSEQ multiplex PCR. The table lists about 150,000 clones, 65% to 90% of them singletons, with around a sixth in the top ten. This TCR was sampled from a woman aged 45-60 years with renal cell carcinoma. The source material was blood, sampled from a patient whose treatment included radiotherapy and nephrectomy. This chain uses TRBV28 with TRBJ1-2, with 11 bases that match TRBD1. In nucleotides, the CDR3 is TGTGCCAGCAGCTCAGGACAGGGGGCGATCGGCTACACCTTC. This codes for CASSSGQGAIGYTF.